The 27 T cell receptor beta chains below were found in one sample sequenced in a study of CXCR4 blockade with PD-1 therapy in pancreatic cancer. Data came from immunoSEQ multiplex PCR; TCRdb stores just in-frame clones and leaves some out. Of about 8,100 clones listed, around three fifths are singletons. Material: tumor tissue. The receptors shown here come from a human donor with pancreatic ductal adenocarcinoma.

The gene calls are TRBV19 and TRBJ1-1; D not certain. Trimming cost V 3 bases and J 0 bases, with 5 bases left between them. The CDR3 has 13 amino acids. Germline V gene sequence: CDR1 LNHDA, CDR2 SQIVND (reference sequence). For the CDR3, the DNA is TGTGCCAGTAGTATGCAGGTGAACACTGAAGCTTTCTTT. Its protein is CASSMQVNTEAFF.

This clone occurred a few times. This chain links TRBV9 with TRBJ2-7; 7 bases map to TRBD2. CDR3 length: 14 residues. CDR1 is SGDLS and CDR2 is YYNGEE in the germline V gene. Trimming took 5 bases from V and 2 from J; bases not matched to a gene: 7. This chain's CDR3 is CASSLLALTYEQYF. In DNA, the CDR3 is TGTGCCAGCAGTCTACTAGCGTTAACCTACGAGCAGTACTTC.

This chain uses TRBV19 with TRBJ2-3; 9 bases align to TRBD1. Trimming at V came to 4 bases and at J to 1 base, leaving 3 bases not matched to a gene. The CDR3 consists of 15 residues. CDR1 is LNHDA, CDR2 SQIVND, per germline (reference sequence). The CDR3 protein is CASSRGQGRTDTQYF. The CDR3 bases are TGTGCCAGTAGTAGAGGACAGGGGCGCACAGATACGCAGTATTTT. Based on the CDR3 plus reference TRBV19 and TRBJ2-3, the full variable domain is DGGITQSPKYLFRKEGQNVTLSCEQNLNHDAMYWYRQDPGQGLRLIYYSQIVNDFQKGDIAEGYSVSREKKESFPLTVTSAQKNPTAFYLCASSRGQGRTDTQYFGPGTRLTVL.

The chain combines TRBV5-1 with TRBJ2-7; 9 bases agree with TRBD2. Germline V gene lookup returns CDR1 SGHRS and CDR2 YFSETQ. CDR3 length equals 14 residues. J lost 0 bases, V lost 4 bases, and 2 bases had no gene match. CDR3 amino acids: CASSVSGSSYEQYF. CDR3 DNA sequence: TGCGCCAGCAGCGTTAGCGGGAGCTCCTACGAGCAGTACTTC.

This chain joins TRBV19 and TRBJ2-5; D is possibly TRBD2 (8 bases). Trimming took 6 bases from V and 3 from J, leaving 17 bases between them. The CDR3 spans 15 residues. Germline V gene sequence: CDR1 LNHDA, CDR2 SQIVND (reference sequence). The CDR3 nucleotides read TGTGCCAGTAGCTCCGGGAGGGGGCGGGAAGAGACCCAGTACTTC. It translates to CASSSGRGREETQYF.

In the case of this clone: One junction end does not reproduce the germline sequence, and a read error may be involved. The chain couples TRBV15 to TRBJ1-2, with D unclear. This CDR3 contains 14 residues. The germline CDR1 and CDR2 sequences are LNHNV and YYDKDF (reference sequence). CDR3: CATSRDLDFYGYTF. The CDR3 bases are TGTGCCACTAGCAGAGATCTCGATTTCTATGGCTACACCTTC.

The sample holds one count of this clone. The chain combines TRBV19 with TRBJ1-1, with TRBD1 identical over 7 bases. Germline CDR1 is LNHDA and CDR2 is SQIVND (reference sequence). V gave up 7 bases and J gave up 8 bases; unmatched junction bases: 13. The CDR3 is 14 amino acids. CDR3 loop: CASTQTGTEVEAFF. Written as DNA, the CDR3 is TGTGCCAGTACCCAGACAGGGACAGAGGTAGAAGCTTTCTTT.

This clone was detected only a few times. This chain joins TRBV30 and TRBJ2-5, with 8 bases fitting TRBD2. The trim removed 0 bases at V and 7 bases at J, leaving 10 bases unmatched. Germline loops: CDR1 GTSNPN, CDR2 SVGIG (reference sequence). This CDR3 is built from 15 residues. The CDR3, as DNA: TGTGCCTGGAGTGTACGTGGGACTAGTTCTGTGACCCAGTACTTC. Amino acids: CAWSVRGTSSVTQYF.

The CDR3 protein is CASSVGGFNEQFF. In nucleotides, the CDR3 is TGTGCCAGCAGTGTGGGAGGGTTCAATGAGCAGTTCTTC. This chain uses TRBV6-8 with TRBJ2-1; TRBD2 matches 7 bases. Germline loops: CDR1 MNHGY, CDR2 SAAAGT. This CDR3 spans 13 amino acids. The J segment lost 6 bases and the V segment lost 5 bases, leaving 4 bases of the junction unmatched.

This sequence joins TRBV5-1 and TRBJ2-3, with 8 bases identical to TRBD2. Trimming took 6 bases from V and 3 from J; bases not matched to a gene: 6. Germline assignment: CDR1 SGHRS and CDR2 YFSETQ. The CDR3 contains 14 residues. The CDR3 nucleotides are TGCGCCAGCAAACTAGCGGAACCTACAGATACGCAGTATTTT. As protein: CASKLAEPTDTQYF. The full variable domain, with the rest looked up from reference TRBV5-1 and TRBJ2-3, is KAGVTQTPRYLIKTRGQQVTLSCSPISGHRSVSWYQQTPGQGLQFLFEYFSETQRNKGNFPGRFSGRQFSNSRSEMNVSTLELGDSALYLCASKLAEPTDTQYFGPGTRLTVL.

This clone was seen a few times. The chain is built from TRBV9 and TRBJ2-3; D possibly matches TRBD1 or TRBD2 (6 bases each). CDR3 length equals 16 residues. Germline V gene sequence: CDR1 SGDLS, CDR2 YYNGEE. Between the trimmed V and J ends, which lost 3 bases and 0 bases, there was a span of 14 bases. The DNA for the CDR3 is TGTGCCAGCAGCGGACCTAGGGGGGAGAGCACAGATACGCAGTATTTT. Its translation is CASSGPRGESTDTQYF.

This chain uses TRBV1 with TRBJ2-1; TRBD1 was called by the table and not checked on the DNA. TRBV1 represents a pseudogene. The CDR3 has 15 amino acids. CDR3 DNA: TGCGCCAGCAGCCAAGATTCACAGGGGGTCGGTGAGCAGTTCTTC. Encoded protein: CASSQDSQGVGEQFF.

The CDR3 DNA is TGTGCCTGGAGTAAGGGGCCAGGGGCATACAATGAGCAGTTCTTC. This translates into CAWSKGPGAYNEQFF. This chain connects TRBV30 to TRBJ2-1; the D gene is possibly TRBD1 (6 bases). The CDR3 totals 15 residues. Germline CDR1 GTSNPN, CDR2 SVGIG (reference sequence). Deletions cut 2 bases from V and 4 bases from J, with 15 bases between.

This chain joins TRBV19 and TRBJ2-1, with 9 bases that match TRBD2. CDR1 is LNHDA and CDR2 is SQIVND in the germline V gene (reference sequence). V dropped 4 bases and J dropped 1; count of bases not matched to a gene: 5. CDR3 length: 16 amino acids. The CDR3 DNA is TGTGCCAGTAGTACGAGCGGGAGGCGGTCCTACAATGAGCAGTTCTTC. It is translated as CASSTSGRRSYNEQFF.

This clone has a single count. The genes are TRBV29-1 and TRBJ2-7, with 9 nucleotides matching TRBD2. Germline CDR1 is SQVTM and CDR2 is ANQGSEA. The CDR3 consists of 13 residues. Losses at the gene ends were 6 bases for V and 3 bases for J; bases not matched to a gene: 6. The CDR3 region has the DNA TGCAGCGTCGTAGCGGGAGAGCGCTACGAGCAGTACTTC. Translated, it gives CSVVAGERYEQYF.

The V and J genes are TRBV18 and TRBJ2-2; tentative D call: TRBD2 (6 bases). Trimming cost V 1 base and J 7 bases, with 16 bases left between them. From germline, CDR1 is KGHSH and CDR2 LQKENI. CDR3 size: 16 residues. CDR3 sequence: CASSPLSSGSGGELFF. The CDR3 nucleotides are TGTGCCAGCTCACCACTGTCGTCCGGGAGTGGCGGGGAGCTGTTTTTT.

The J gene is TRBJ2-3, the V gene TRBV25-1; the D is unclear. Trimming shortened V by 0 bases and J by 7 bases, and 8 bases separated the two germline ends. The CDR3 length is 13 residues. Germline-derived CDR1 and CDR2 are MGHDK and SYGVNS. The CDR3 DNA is TGTGCCAGCAGTGAATATCCGGATAATACGCAGTATTTT. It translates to CASSEYPDNTQYF.

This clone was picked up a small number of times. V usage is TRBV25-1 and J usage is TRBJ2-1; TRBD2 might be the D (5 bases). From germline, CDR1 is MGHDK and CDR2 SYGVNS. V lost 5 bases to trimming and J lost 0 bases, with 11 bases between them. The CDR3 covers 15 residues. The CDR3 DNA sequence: TGTGCCAGCAGTCGGTCGGGATACTCCTACAATGAGCAGTTCTTC. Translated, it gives CASSRSGYSYNEQFF.

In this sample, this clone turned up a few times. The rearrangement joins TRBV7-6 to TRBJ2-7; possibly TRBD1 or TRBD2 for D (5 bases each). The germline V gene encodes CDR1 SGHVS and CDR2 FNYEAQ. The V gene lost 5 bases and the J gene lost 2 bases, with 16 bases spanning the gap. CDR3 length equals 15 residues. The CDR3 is CASSPPGRPPYEQYF. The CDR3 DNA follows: TGTGCCAGCAGCCCCCCGGGACGGCCACCCTACGAGCAGTACTTC.

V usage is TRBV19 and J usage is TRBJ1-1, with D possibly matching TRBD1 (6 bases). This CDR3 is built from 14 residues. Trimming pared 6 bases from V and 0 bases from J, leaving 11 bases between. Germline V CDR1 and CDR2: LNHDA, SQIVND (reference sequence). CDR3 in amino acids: CASSVQGLNTEAFF. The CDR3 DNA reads TGTGCCAGTAGCGTACAGGGTCTGAACACTGAAGCTTTCTTT.

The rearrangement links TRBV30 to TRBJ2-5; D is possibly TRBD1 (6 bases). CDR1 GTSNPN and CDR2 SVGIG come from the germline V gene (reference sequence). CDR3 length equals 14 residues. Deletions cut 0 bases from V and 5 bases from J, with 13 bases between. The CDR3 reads CAWSVTGRGETQYF. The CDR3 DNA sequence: TGTGCCTGGAGTGTAACAGGGAGAGGGGAGACCCAGTACTTC.

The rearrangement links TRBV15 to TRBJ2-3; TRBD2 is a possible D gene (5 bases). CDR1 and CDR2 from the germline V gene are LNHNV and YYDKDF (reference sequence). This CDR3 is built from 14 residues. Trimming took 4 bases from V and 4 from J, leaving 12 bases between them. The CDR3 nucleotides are TGTGCCACCAGCACGCGGACTGGGTCAGATACGCAGTATTTT. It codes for CATSTRTGSDTQYF.

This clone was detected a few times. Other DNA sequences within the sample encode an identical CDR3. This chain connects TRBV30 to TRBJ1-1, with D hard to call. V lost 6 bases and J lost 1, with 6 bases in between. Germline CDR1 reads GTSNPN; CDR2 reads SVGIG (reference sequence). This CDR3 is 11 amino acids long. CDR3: CACERNTEAFF. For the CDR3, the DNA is TGTGCCTGCGAAAGGAACACTGAAGCTTTCTTT.

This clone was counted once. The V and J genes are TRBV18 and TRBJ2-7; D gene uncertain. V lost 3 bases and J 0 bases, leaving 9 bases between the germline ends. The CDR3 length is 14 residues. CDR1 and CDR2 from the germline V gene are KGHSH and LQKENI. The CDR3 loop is CASSPNSFSYEQYF. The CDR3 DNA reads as TGTGCCAGCTCACCGAACTCCTTCTCCTACGAGCAGTACTTC.

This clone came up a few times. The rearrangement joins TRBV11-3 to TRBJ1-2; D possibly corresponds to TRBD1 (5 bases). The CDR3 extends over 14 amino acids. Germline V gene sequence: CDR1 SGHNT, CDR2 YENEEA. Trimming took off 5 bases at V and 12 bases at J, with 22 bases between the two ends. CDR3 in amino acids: CASSRDRWRGVNTF. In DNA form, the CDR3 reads TGTGCCAGCAGCCGCGACAGATGGAGAGGTGTCAACACCTTC. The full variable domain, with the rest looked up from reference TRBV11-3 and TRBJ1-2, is EAGVVQSPRYKIIEKKQPVAFWCNPISGHNTLYWYLQNLGQGPELLIRYENEEAVDDSQLPKDRFSAERLKGVDSTLKIQPAELGDSAVYLCASSRDRWRGVNTFGSGTRLTVV.

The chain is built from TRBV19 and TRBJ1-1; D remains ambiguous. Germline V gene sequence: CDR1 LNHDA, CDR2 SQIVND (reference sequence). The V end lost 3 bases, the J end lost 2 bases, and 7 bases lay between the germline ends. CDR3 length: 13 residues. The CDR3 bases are TGTGCCAGTAGTATGTGGGGTAACACTGAAGCTTTCTTT. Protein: CASSMWGNTEAFF.

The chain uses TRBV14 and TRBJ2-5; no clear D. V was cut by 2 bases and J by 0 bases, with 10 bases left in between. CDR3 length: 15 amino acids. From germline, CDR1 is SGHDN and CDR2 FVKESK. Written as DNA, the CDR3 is TGTGCCAGCAGCCAATCGTCCCAAAACCAAGAGACCCAGTACTTC. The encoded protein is CASSQSSQNQETQYF. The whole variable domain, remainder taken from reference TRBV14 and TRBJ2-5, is EAGVTQFPSHSVIEKGQTVTLRCDPISGHDNLYWYRRVMGKEIKFLLHFVKESKQDESGMPNNRFLAERTGGTYSTLKVQPAELEDSGVYFCASSQSSQNQETQYFGPGTRLLVL.